The subject of this entry is one T cell receptor beta chain. The CDR3 runs 18 residues. The sample originates from a study of T cell changes during pregnancy in multiple sclerosis. This table comes from immunoSEQ multiplex PCR, and its TCRdb copy is limited to in-frame clones, with some not included. The sample has 50,000 to 65,000 clones; 85% to 95% are singletons. This chain connects TRBV21-1 to TRBJ2-5; the table calls TRBD1, which could not be checked here. TRBV21-1 is an annotated pseudogene. Sequences were derived from CD8+ T cells from peripheral blood mononuclear cells, sampled in the second trimester of pregnancy. The sequence was collected from a female donor with multiple sclerosis, enrolled in a pregnancy study. CDR3 residues: CASSKSKVGTGGKETQYF. As DNA, the CDR3 is TGTGCCAGCAGCAAAAGTAAGGTAGGGACAGGGGGCAAAGAGACCCAGTACTTC.